This is a list of T cell receptor beta chains from one sample in a study of lymphopenia after photon versus proton radiotherapy. The table came from immunoSEQ multiplex PCR; TCRdb's copy has only in-frame clones and leaves some out. There are about 28,000 clones in the sample; roughly four fifths occur only once, and 31% lies in the top ten. The starting material was peripheral blood, obtained from a patient treated with photon-based radiotherapy. The source of these receptors is a man aged 45 to 65 with gastric cancer. Each CDR3 is given with its conserved first and last residue. D genes are given only for firm matches. Expanded clones are given a class, and other clones once, few, many or no size at all.

clone_size,j_call,v_call,d_call,cdr3_nt,cdr3_aa
NA,TRBJ1-6,TRBV27,NA,TGTGCCAGCAGTTTATCGTTAGGGGGGGGGTCACCCCTCCACTTT,CASSLSLGGGSPLHF
once,TRBJ2-2,TRBV7-2,NA,TGTGCCAGCAGCTTAGCTGGGAAAGCGTCCGGGGAGCTGTTTTTT,CASSLAGKASGELFF
NA,TRBJ2-7,TRBV5-5,NA,TGTGCCAGCAGCTCAAAAGGACCTCGGACATTTCGCGAGCAGTACTTC,CASSSKGPRTFREQYF
few,TRBJ1-5,TRBV19,NA,TGTGCCAGTAGATTACACCTTAGCAATCAGCCCCAGCATTTT,CASRLHLSNQPQHF
NA,TRBJ2-1,TRBV9,NA,TGTGCCAGCAGCGCGAGAGACTACAATGAGCAGTTCTTC,CASSARDYNEQFF
NA,TRBJ2-7,TRBV7-2,NA,TGTGCCAGCAGCTTAGGGGGCCAGGGGGGCTACGAGCAGTACTTC,CASSLGGQGGYEQYF
NA,TRBJ2-5,TRBV6-6,NA,TGTGCCAGCAGCCCGTCACCGTACCAAGAGACCCAGTACTTC,CASSPSPYQETQYF
NA,TRBJ1-1,TRBV7-9,NA,TGTGCCAGCAGCTTAGAGAGGGGGAGAGCTTTCTTT,CASSLERGRAFF
NA,TRBJ2-3,TRBV29-1,TRBD1,TGCAGCGCGATCCCGGGACAGATCACAGATACGCAGTATTTT,CSAIPGQITDTQYF
few,TRBJ2-1,TRBV12-5,TRBD1,TGTGCTAGTGGTTCCTCGACAGGGGGCTCCTACAATGAGCAGTTCTTC,CASGSSTGGSYNEQFF
NA,TRBJ1-1,TRBV11-3,NA,TGTGCCAGCACATCGGTAGGGGCTGAAGCTTTCTTT,CASTSVGAEAFF
NA,TRBJ1-1,TRBV6-1,NA,TGTGCCAGCAGTGAAGAAGCCAGTTACACTGAAGCTTTCTTT,CASSEEASYTEAFF
NA,TRBJ2-2,TRBV7-2,NA,TGTGCCAGCAGTCCCGGACTACCCGCGAACACCGGGGAGCTGTTTTTT,CASSPGLPANTGELFF
NA,TRBJ1-6,TRBV30,NA,TGTGCCTGGAGTCTGGAGGGGCATAATTCACCCCTCCACTTT,CAWSLEGHNSPLHF
NA,TRBJ1-3,TRBV6-1,TRBD1,TGTGCCAGCATGGGACAGGGCGAGGTCTATTTT,CASMGQGEVYF
NA,TRBJ1-1,TRBV9,TRBD1,TGTGCCAGCAGCGTAGGCGGACAGGGCGCGAGAGCTTTCTTT,CASSVGGQGARAFF
NA,TRBJ2-3,TRBV7-9,NA,TGTGCCAGCAGCTTAGCGCCCCGGTTATTCACAGATACGCAGTATTTT,CASSLAPRLFTDTQYF
NA,TRBJ1-1,TRBV7-8,TRBD1,TGTGCCAGCAGCTTAGCCCTGACAGGGAAAGCTTTCTTT,CASSLALTGKAFF
NA,TRBJ1-1,TRBV20-1,NA,TGCAGTGCTAGCGAAGCCACTGAAGCTTTCTTT,CSASEATEAFF
NA,TRBJ1-6,TRBV11-3,NA,TGTGCCAGCAGCTTAGAGCAGGGCACGGTATCACCCCTCCACTTT,CASSLEQGTVSPLHF
NA,TRBJ2-1,TRBV30,TRBD2,TGTGCCTGGAGTGCGAGAACTAGCGGGGGCCTTAGACAGTTCTTC,CAWSARTSGGLRQFF
NA,TRBJ2-3,TRBV7-2,NA,TGTGCCAGCAGTATTGCGGGGACTACGCAGTATTTT,CASSIAGTTQYF
NA,TRBJ1-6,TRBV19,NA,TGTGCCAGTAGTATCGCGGGGGTTCGTAATTCACCCCTCCACTTT,CASSIAGVRNSPLHF
NA,TRBJ2-3,TRBV19,TRBD2,TGTGCCAGTAGTCCGACTAGCGGGGGGGTAGATACGCAGTATTTT,CASSPTSGGVDTQYF
NA,TRBJ2-1,TRBV18,NA,TGTGCCAGCTCGGATAGCAGGGACAATGAGCAGTTCTTC,CASSDSRDNEQFF
NA,TRBJ1-6,TRBV30,TRBD1,TGTGCCTGGAGGATCGCAGGGGGTAATTCACCCCTCCACTTT,CAWRIAGGNSPLHF
NA,TRBJ2-3,TRBV7-8,NA,TGTGCCAGCAGCTTAGGGGTCTCTACAGATACGCAGTATTTT,CASSLGVSTDTQYF
once,TRBJ2-1,TRBV11-1,TRBD2,TGTGCCAGCAGCTCCCAGACTAGCGGGGGGGCCCGCAATGAGCAGTTCTTC,CASSSQTSGGARNEQFF
NA,TRBJ2-4,TRBV5-4,NA,TGTGCCAGCAGCTCTGGGACACAGTGGGCCAAAAACATTCAGTACTTC,CASSSGTQWAKNIQYF
NA,TRBJ2-2,TRBV5-1,NA,TGCGCCAGCAGCCCTATTGCTGGCGGGGAGCTGTTTTTT,CASSPIAGGELFF
NA,TRBJ2-7,TRBV11-2,NA,TGTGCCAGCAGCTTAGTCCCCTCTGCGGGATACGAGCAGTACTTC,CASSLVPSAGYEQYF
NA,TRBJ1-2,TRBV20-1,NA,TGCAGTGCTACGATCAAGGCTGGCTACACCTTC,CSATIKAGYTF
NA,TRBJ1-2,TRBV7-9,NA,TGTGCCAGCAGCTTAGACAGGAGAGATGGCTACACCTTC,CASSLDRRDGYTF
NA,TRBJ1-3,TRBV11-2,NA,TGTGCCAGCAGCTTAGATGGAGGGATATCCACCATATATTTT,CASSLDGGISTIYF
NA,TRBJ1-2,TRBV11-2,TRBD1,TGTGCCAGCAGCCCGATCGGGACAGCCTATGGCTACACCTTC,CASSPIGTAYGYTF
NA,TRBJ1-2,TRBV7-2,NA,TGTGCCAGCAGTAAATTGGGGCAGGGCAGATACGGCTACACCTTC,CASSKLGQGRYGYTF
once,TRBJ1-5,TRBV15,NA,TGTGCCACCAACCTAGAGTCGGCAGGGAACAGCAATCAGCCCCAGCATTTT,CATNLESAGNSNQPQHF
NA,TRBJ1-2,TRBV2,NA,TGTGCCAGCAGTCCGGGGGGGCTTGAATATGGCTACACCTTC,CASSPGGLEYGYTF
NA,TRBJ1-3,TRBV7-6,NA,TGTGCCAGCAGCTTGGGGGGGGCGGACACCATATATTTT,CASSLGGADTIYF
NA,TRBJ1-4,TRBV30,NA,TGTGCCTGGAGTGTAAGGAGAAGTGATGAAAAACTGTTTTTT,CAWSVRRSDEKLFF
NA,TRBJ2-3,TRBV7-8,NA,TGTGCCAGCAGCCGTGGTCAGGGTGATACGCAGTATTTT,CASSRGQGDTQYF
NA,TRBJ1-5,TRBV7-2,TRBD1,TGTGCCAGCAGCTTGGGGACAGTAGGGAATCAGCCCCAGCATTTT,CASSLGTVGNQPQHF
NA,TRBJ2-2,TRBV7-6,NA,TGTGCCAGCAGCTCTGGACAGACCAGGCGCACCGGGGAGCTGTTTTTT,CASSSGQTRRTGELFF
NA,TRBJ1-3,TRBV14,NA,TGTGCCAGCAGCCAAGTAGTGGGAAGCTCTGGAAACACCATATATTTT,CASSQVVGSSGNTIYF
NA,TRBJ2-1,TRBV12-5,NA,TGTGCTAGTGGTTTGGGAGTAGGCTACGAGTTCTTC,CASGLGVGYEFF
NA,TRBJ2-7,TRBV11-2,NA,TGTGCCAGCAGCCCCTCCCCAGGCGGCTACGAGCAGTACTTC,CASSPSPGGYEQYF
NA,TRBJ2-1,TRBV6-5,TRBD2,TGTGCCAGCAGCTTGGGACTAGCATCCTACAATGAGCAGTTCTTC,CASSLGLASYNEQFF